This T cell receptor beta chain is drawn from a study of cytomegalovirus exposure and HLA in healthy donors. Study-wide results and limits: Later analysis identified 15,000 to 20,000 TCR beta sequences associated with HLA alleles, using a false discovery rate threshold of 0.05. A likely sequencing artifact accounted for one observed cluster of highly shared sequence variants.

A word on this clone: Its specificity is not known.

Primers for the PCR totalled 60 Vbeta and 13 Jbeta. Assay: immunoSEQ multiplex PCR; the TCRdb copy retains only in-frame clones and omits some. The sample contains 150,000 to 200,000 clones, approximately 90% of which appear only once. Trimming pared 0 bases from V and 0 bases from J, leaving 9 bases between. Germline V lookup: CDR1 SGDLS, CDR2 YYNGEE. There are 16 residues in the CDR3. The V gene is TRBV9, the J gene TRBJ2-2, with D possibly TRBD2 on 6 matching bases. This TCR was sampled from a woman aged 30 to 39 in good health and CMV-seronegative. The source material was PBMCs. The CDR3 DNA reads TGTGCCAGCAGCGTAGGACTAGGGTCGAACACCGGGGAGCTGTTTTTT. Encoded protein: CASSVGLGSNTGELFF.